The sequence of this T cell receptor beta chain was determined in a study of blood T cells in healthy people across ages. Study-level findings and limits: No conclusive comparison of naive versus antigen-experienced cells was possible with unsorted PBMCs.

The length of the CDR3 is 12 residues. Germline values: CDR1 GTSNPN, CDR2 SVGIG (reference sequence). For the second PCR, which ran for about 6 to 12 cycles, a sample-barcoded 5' primer and a J-beta primer mix were used. TCRdb itself ran the 5' RACE reads through MiXCR, one entry per CDR3 protein. The data show just over 800,000 distinct CDR3 sequences, around 68% seen once. Comments on this clonotype: Its antigen is not identified.

The sample consisted of blood. This TCR was recovered from a man younger than 45 in good health. The rearrangement joins TRBV30 to TRBJ2-5, with D uncertain. Gene TRBJ2-7 matches the end of the DNA better, so the J call may be wrong. The CDR3 DNA reads TGTGCCTGGAGTGGACCCTTCCACGAGCAGTACTTC. It encodes CAWSGPFHEQYF.